This T cell receptor (beta chain) was recorded in a study of T cell changes during pregnancy in multiple sclerosis. Profiled with immunoSEQ multiplex PCR; TCRdb holds only in-frame clones, not every one. The sample yields 80,000 to 130,000 clones, 90% to 95% seen once. The CDR3 is 12 residues long. Deletions cut 5 bases from V and 8 bases from J, with 10 bases between. Germline CDR1 MNHNY, CDR2 SVGAGI (reference sequence). This rearrangement joins TRBV6-6 to TRBJ2-1; possible D gene TRBD2, 5 bases. Sequencing was performed on peripheral blood, taken before pregnancy. This TCR derives from a female donor with multiple sclerosis, enrolled in a pregnancy study. CDR3 bases: TGTGCCAGCAGTCCACTAGGCGATGAGCAGTTCTTC. This codes for CASSPLGDEQFF.